This T cell receptor (beta chain) emerged from a study of monozygotic twins with inflammatory bowel disease. Turning to this clonotype: The antigen is not known.

Whole blood supplied total RNA, and T cells were not sorted. Study-wide findings and caveats: Especially where disease activity was present, IBD patients had fewer clonotypes in common with others than healthy twins did.

This CDR3 is 18 amino acids long. Germline V lookup: CDR1 LGHDT, CDR2 YNNKEL (reference sequence). From its re-call of the 5' RACE reads, TCRdb lists each CDR3 protein once, without DNA. The sample has 300,000 to 350,000 distinct CDR3 sequences. V gene TRBV3-1 combines with J gene TRBJ1-5; TCRdb reports TRBD1, a call that lacks DNA to check it against. The TCR originated in a human donor with ulcerative colitis or Crohn's disease, or a healthy co-twin of an affected twin (not recorded which). Sequenced material: blood. This CDR3 reads CASSQDWGSLTLGPPQHF.